There are many counts of the clone carrying this T cell receptor beta chain. CDR1 MNHEY and CDR2 SVGAGI come from the germline V gene. The CDR3 runs to 14 residues. The V gene lost 6 bases and the J gene lost 6 bases, with 14 bases spanning the gap. The sample is drawn from a study of T cells after somatic rescue of genetic block. Using immunoSEQ multiplex PCR, the repertoire was profiled, and TCRdb retains in-frame clones only, with some absent. The table includes 110,000 or so clones, around nine tenths detected once. Source material: peripheral blood mononuclear cells (PBMCs). The TCR comes from a woman younger than 30. This rearrangement joins TRBV6-5 to TRBJ2-2; D might be TRBD1 (5 bases). The CDR3 DNA reads as TGTGCCAGCAGCCGATCGACAGACCCCGGGGAGCTGTTTTTT. It yields the protein CASSRSTDPGELFF.